This entry concerns a single T cell receptor (beta chain). Its target is not known. This probably arose from a read error, given a far larger clone one base away. The sample's time point: newly diagnosed GD, antithyroid drugs for less than 3 months. The TCR library used RNA extracted from PBMCs. The data were taken from a study of regulatory T cells in long-lasting Graves disease. Study outcomes and limitations: There were preferences for TRBV28, TRBJ1-2 and TRBJ2-5 in persistent disease.

iRepertoire HTBI primers and Arm-PCR of CDR3 regions built TCR beta libraries. TCRdb independently ran MiXCR on the multiplex PCR reads; one entry per CDR3 protein. Of a few hundred thousand distinct CDR3 sequences detected, 20% to 25% appear once; the ten largest clones hold roughly 13%. CDR3 size: 15 residues. This TCR came from a female donor with Graves disease. The J gene is TRBJ2-1, the V gene TRBV12-3 or TRBV12-4, with 12 positions matching TRBD2. The DNA end favors TRBJ2-5, so the J call may be wrong. The sample in question was peripheral blood mononuclear cells (PBMCs), obtained at new diagnosis, from a patient treated with antithyroid drugs. The CDR3 loop is CASATTSGRTETQYF. DNA of the CDR3: TGTGCCAGCGCCACGACTAGCGGGAGAACTGAGACCCAGTACTTC.